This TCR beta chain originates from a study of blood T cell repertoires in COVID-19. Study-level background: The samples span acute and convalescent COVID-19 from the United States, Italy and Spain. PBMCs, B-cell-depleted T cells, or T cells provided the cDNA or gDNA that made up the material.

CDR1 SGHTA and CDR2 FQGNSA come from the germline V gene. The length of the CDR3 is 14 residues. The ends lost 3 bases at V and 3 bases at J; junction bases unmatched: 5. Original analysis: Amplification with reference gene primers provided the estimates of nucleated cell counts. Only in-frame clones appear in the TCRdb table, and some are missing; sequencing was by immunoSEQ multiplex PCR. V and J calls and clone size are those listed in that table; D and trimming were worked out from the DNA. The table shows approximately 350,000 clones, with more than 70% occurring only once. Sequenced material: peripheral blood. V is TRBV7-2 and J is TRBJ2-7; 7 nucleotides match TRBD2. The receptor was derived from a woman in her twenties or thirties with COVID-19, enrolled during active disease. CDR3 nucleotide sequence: TGTGCCAGCAGCTTGGGGCGGGGGAGCTACGAGCAGTACTTC. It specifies CASSLGRGSYEQYF.